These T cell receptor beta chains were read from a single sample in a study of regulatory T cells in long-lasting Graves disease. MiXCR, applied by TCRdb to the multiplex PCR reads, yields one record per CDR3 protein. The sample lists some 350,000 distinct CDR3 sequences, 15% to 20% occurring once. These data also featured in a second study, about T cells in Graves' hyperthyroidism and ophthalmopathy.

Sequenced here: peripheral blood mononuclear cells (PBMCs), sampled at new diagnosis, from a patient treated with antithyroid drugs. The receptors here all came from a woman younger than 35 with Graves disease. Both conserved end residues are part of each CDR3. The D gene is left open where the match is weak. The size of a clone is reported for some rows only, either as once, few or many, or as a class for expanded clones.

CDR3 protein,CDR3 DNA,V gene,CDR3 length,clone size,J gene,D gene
CASSYLTDDNEQFF,TGTGCCAGCAGCTACTTGACAGACGACAATGAGCAGTTCTTC,TRBV5-4,14,.,TRBJ2-1,.
CAWAGGKDTEAFF,TGTGCCTGGGCAGGGGGCAAGGACACTGAAGCTTTCTTT,TRBV30,13,many,TRBJ1-1,TRBD1
CASSIRSSGMYNEQFF,TGTGCCAGTAGTATACGGTCTAGCGGGATGTACAATGAGCAGTTCTTC,TRBV19,16,few,TRBJ2-1,TRBD2
CASSINRDGYTF,TGCGCCAGCAGCATAAACAGGGATGGCTACACCTTC,TRBV5-1,12,few,TRBJ1-2,.
CSASPRIYEQYF,TGCAGTGCTAGTCCCAGGATCTACGAGCAGTACTTC,TRBV20-1,12,few,TRBJ2-7,.
CASSYLAGITDTQYF,TGTGCCAGCAGTTACCTGGCGGGAATCACAGATACGCAGTATTTT,TRBV6-5,15,many,TRBJ2-3,.
CSASKTSGRNEQFF,TGCAGTGCTAGTAAGACTAGCGGGAGAAATGAGCAGTTCTTC,TRBV20-1,14,many,TRBJ2-1,TRBD2
CASSPTSGRAYEQFF,TGTGCCAGCAGTCCTACTAGCGGGAGGGCATATGAGCAGTTCTTC,TRBV6-4,15,few,TRBJ2-1,TRBD2
CASSLSGGTIATNEKLFF,TGTGCCAGCAGTTTATCGGGCGGAACGATTGCAACTAATGAAAAACTGTTTTTT,TRBV28,18,.,TRBJ1-4,.
CASSEALNQPQHF,TGTGCCAGCAGTGAAGCGCTTAATCAGCCCCAGCATTTT,TRBV6-1,13,.,TRBJ1-5,.
CASSFRTSGRRNNEQFF,TGCGCCAGCAGCTTTCGGACTAGCGGGCGTCGAAATAATGAGCAGTTCTTC,TRBV5-1,17,many,TRBJ2-1,TRBD2
CASSTSWGRPDTQYF,TGTGCCAGCAGCACGAGCTGGGGCCGTCCAGATACGCAGTATTTT,TRBV6-1,15,many,TRBJ2-3,.
CASSLGLETSADTQYF,TGTGCCAGCAGCTTGGGTTTAGAGACAAGTGCAGATACGCAGTATTTT,TRBV5-6,16,.,TRBJ2-3,.
CAWSESGREQYF,TGTGCCTGGAGTGAGAGCGGCCGAGAGCAGTACTTC,TRBV30,12,many,TRBJ2-7,.
CAWSKYQNYGYTF,TGTGCCTGGAGCAAGTATCAGAACTATGGCTACACCTTC,TRBV30,13,many,TRBJ1-2,.
CAWNKGFGNTIYF,TGTGCCTGGAACAAGGGTTTCGGAAACACCATATATTTT,TRBV30,13,many,TRBJ1-3,.
CASRGTGEANQPQHF,TGTGCCAGCAGGGGGACAGGGGAAGCCAATCAGCCCCAGCATTTT,TRBV28,15,few,TRBJ1-5,TRBD1
CASSLATGNQETQYF,TGTGCCAGCAGCTTAGCCACAGGGAACCAAGAGACCCAGTACTTC,TRBV7-9,15,.,TRBJ2-5,.
CASSVHSGTGVMGYTF,TGTGCCAGCAGCGTACACTCCGGGACAGGGGTGATGGGCTACACCTTC,TRBV9,16,few,TRBJ1-2,TRBD1
CASSPGIPSNEQYF,TGCGCCAGCAGCCCGGGTATTCCCTCTAACGAGCAGTACTTC,TRBV5-1,14,many,TRBJ2-7,.
CASSALGTSGIGRSDEQYF,TGTGCCAGCAGTGCGTTGGGGACTAGCGGGATCGGGCGTTCGGACGAGCAGTACTTC,TRBV6-1,19,.,TRBJ2-7,TRBD2
CASSQMYTGELFF,TGTGCCAGCAGCCAGATGTACACCGGGGAGCTGTTTTTT,TRBV3-1,13,.,TRBJ2-2,.
CSGRTEYNSPLHF,TGCAGCGGGAGGACTGAATATAATTCACCCCTCCACTTT,TRBV20-1,13,.,TRBJ1-6,.
CASSDPYTDTQYF,TGTGCCAGCAGTGACCCATACACAGATACGCAGTATTTT,TRBV6-4,13,few,TRBJ2-3,.
CASSLGSRGIGYGYTF,TGTGCCAGCAGCTTAGGGTCCCGGGGGATTGGGTATGGCTACACCTTC,TRBV7-2,16,few,TRBJ1-2,.
CASSQATGVETQYF,TGTGCCAGCAGCCAAGCCACAGGGGTCGAGACCCAGTACTTC,TRBV3-1,14,many,TRBJ2-5,TRBD1
CASTQGRGIGSPLHF,TGTGCCAGCACCCAAGGAAGGGGTATCGGTTCACCCCTCCACTTT,TRBV12-3/TRBV12-4,15,many,TRBJ1-6,.
CAWSTGTGQANYGYTF,TGTGCCTGGAGTACCGGGACAGGGCAAGCTAACTATGGCTACACCTTC,TRBV30,16,many,TRBJ1-2,TRBD1
CASSLPVHTEAFF,TGTGCCAGCAGCTTACCTGTGCACACTGAAGCTTTCTTT,TRBV7-9,13,many,TRBJ1-1,.
CASSLEASSGDTQYF,TGTGCCAGCAGCTTAGAGGCCAGCTCCGGGGATACGCAGTATTTT,TRBV7-8,15,many,TRBJ2-3,.
CASSQRATGELFF,TGTGCCAGCAGCCAGCGGGCCACCGGGGAGCTGTTTTTT,TRBV6-4,13,many,TRBJ2-2,.
CASSPKTPLDNEQFF,TGTGCCAGCTCACCAAAGACACCCCTCGACAATGAGCAGTTCTTC,TRBV18,15,many,TRBJ2-1,.
CATSRDIRTGPDTQYF,TGTGCCACCAGCAGAGACATTAGGACAGGGCCAGATACGCAGTATTTT,TRBV15,16,few,TRBJ2-3,TRBD1
CASSFNVSSRSGELFF,TGTGCCAGCAGCTTTAATGTCAGTTCCAGGTCCGGGGAGCTGTTTTTT,TRBV7-3,16,few,TRBJ2-2,.
CSAQNPGTNEAFF,TGCAGTGCTCAGAATCCCGGGACCAATGAAGCTTTCTTT,TRBV20-1,13,few,TRBJ1-1,.
CSAREGAGANVLTF,TGCAGTGCTAGAGAGGGTGCTGGGGCCAACGTCCTGACTTTC,TRBV20-1,14,many,TRBJ2-6,.
CASSQKERWTPLHF,TGCGCCAGCAGCCAAAAGGAGCGGTGGACACCCCTCCACTTT,TRBV28,14,few,TRBJ1-6,.
CASSYSHGTYGYNEQFF,TGTGCCAGCAGCTATTCTCATGGGACATACGGTTACAATGAGCAGTTCTTC,TRBV6-1,17,few,TRBJ2-1,.
CASSVLGGPYNEQFF,TGCGCCAGCAGCGTCCTCGGGGGTCCCTACAATGAGCAGTTCTTC,TRBV5-1,15,many,TRBJ2-1,.
CASSLSFANTGELFF,TGTGCCAGCAGCCTGTCGTTTGCGAACACCGGGGAGCTGTTTTTT,TRBV11-2,15,many,TRBJ2-2,.
CASRGDRETSVQYF,TGTGCCAGCAGGGGGGACAGGGAGACTTCAGTGCAGTACTTC,TRBV28,14,.,TRBJ2-7,TRBD1
CASGPRQGVGTEAFF,TGCGCCAGCGGACCCAGACAGGGAGTAGGCACTGAAGCTTTCTTT,TRBV5-1,15,many,TRBJ1-1,TRBD1
CASSEAGQGTEAFF,TGTGCCAGCAGTGAAGCGGGACAGGGGACTGAAGCTTTCTTT,TRBV6-1,14,.,TRBJ1-1,TRBD1
CASSLAQGQGAGNTIYF,TGTGCCAGCAGCTTAGCGCAAGGACAGGGGGCTGGAAACACCATATATTTT,TRBV7-8,17,few,TRBJ1-3,TRBD1
CAISGGGKDKNIQYF,TGTGCCATCAGTGGGGGGGGCAAGGACAAAAACATTCAGTACTTC,TRBV10-3,15,many,TRBJ2-4,.
CVSSLSRERDSEQYF,TGTGTCAGCAGCTTGTCACGTGAGCGGGACAGCGAGCAGTACTTC,TRBV5-5,15,.,TRBJ2-7,.
CASSPSQTAGGYTF,TGTGCCAGCAGTCCGTCGCAGACAGCCGGGGGCTACACCTTC,TRBV27,14,many,TRBJ1-2,.
CASSPYLAGGDTQYF,TGTGCCAGCTCACCATACCTAGCGGGGGGCGATACGCAGTATTTT,TRBV18,15,many,TRBJ2-3,TRBD2
CASSQLLLAATDTQYF,TGTGCCAGCAGCCAACTCTTACTAGCGGCGACAGATACGCAGTATTTT,TRBV14,16,.,TRBJ2-3,TRBD2
CASSLTGTGLYEQYF,TGCGCCAGCAGCCTCACCGGGACAGGGCTCTACGAGCAGTACTTC,TRBV5-1,15,many,TRBJ2-7,TRBD1
CAISLEGYSYNEQFF,TGTGCCATCAGTCTGGAGGGATACTCCTACAATGAGCAGTTCTTC,TRBV10-3,15,many,TRBJ2-1,.
CASSYQVTGKTEAFF,TGTGCCAGCAGTTACCAGGTGACAGGAAAGACTGAAGCTTTCTTT,TRBV6-2/TRBV6-3,15,many,TRBJ1-1,.
CASRTGLNTGELFF,TGTGCCAGCAGGACAGGCTTGAACACCGGGGAGCTGTTTTTT,TRBV12-3/TRBV12-4,14,many,TRBJ2-2,.
CASSRTGDGSQPQHF,TGTGCCAGCTCACGTACAGGGGATGGTAGTCAGCCCCAGCATTTT,TRBV18,15,many,TRBJ1-5,TRBD1
CASSPAPGQPSYGYTF,TGCGCCAGCAGTCCTGCCCCGGGACAACCTTCCTATGGCTACACCTTC,TRBV10-2,16,.,TRBJ1-2,.
CAWSVNPDSGNTIYF,TGTGCCTGGAGTGTAAACCCTGACTCTGGAAACACCATATATTTT,TRBV30,15,few,TRBJ1-3,.
CASSLGLAGEEQYF,TGTGCCAGCAGTTTAGGGCTAGCGGGAGAGGAGCAGTACTTC,TRBV28,14,many,TRBJ2-7,TRBD2
CASTPGMRDRANTEAFF,TGTGCCAGTACCCCCGGCATGAGGGACAGGGCGAACACTGAAGCTTTCTTT,TRBV19,17,few,TRBJ1-1,TRBD1
CASSLYGEAFF,TGTGCCAGCAGTTTATACGGTGAAGCTTTCTTT,TRBV12-3/TRBV12-4,11,.,TRBJ1-1,.
CASSLEPSSTDTQYF,TGTGCCAGCAGCTTAGAACCTTCTAGCACAGATACGCAGTATTTT,TRBV7-2,15,.,TRBJ2-3,.